This T cell receptor beta chain was sequenced for a study of tumor and adjacent non-tumor tissue in lung cancer. TCRbeta libraries were built with three rounds of nested PCR, modified from ARM-PCR. Via MiXCR, TCRdb re-called the multiplex PCR reads, giving one row per CDR3 protein. The sample includes fewer than 120,000 distinct CDR3 sequences, over 75% of them seen just once. This sample's RNA came from whole unsorted tissue. This clonotype was recorded a few times. The junction differs from germline at one of its ends, possibly a read error. CDR1 is SGDLS and CDR2 is YYNGEE in the germline V gene. CDR3 length equals 16 residues.

V and J are TRBV9 and TRBJ2-3; D is uncertain. The TCR sequence derives from an older man with non-small cell lung cancer. The sample was lung tumor tissue. CDR3 residues: CASSTRGVFSTDTQCF. CDR3 nucleotide sequence: TGTGCCAGCAGCACACGAGGAGTATTCAGCACAGATACGCAGTGTTTT.